Described below is a single T cell receptor (beta chain) sequence and its context. The observed sequence ends 3 residues before the CDR3 terminus, with the missing tail filled in from the germline J gene. The sample originates from a study of T cells in women clearing cervical HPV infection. The table came from immunoSEQ multiplex PCR; TCRdb's copy has only in-frame clones and leaves some out. This sample's clone table lists 25,000 to 35,000 clones. CDR1 LGHNA and CDR2 YNFKEQ come from the germline V gene. With 3 bases removed from V and 6 bases from J, the gap between germline ends came to 15 bases. CDR3 length: 14 residues.

This sequence originates from a woman aged 18 to 75 with a cervical HPV16 infection that either progressed to CIN3+ or cleared (not recorded which). The material sequenced was blood buffy coat. This chain joins TRBV4-2 and TRBJ2-7, with D possibly TRBD2 on 6 matching bases. The covered CDR3 bases are TGTGCCAGCAGCCAGGGACTCCCACCTCTCGAG. This sequence encodes CASSQGLPPLE. The entire CDR3 protein is CASSQGLPPLEQYF.